The 27 T cell receptor beta chains in this list originate from one sample, sequenced in a study of Ad26.COV2.S vaccination and SARS-CoV-2 variants. Treatment here: 19 received Ad26.COV2.S at low or high dose, single or two shots; about 5 received placebo; per-sample allocation not given. Vaccine and placebo recipients were sampled on day 63 after the first injection. Some clones are missing from TCRdb's copy, which holds only in-frame ones; the method was immunoSEQ multiplex PCR. The sample has roughly 270,000 clones; about 89% are singletons. Sequencing was performed on peripheral blood, taken in a trial of Ad26.COV2.S vaccine versus placebo. These TCRs come from a person between 18 and 59 years old who received the Ad26.COV2.S COVID-19 vaccine or a placebo.

J is TRBJ2-2 and V is TRBV19; 9 nucleotides match TRBD1. The CDR3 is made up of 13 amino acids. J gave up 8 bases and V 7 bases, and 5 bases lay outside the gene matches. Germline CDR1 is LNHDA and CDR2 is SQIVND (reference sequence). CDR3 sequence reads: CASKGTGYGELFF. The CDR3 DNA reads TGTGCCAGTAAGGGGACAGGGTATGGGGAGCTGTTTTTT.

The DNA of the CDR3 is TGTGCCAGCAGCTTAATGTGGACAGTCTCCTACGAGCAGTACTTC. This gives the protein CASSLMWTVSYEQYF. The rearrangement uses TRBV7-8 and TRBJ2-7; weak D call: TRBD1 (6 bases). The germline V and J ends were trimmed by 2 bases and 0 bases, with 11 bases remaining between them. CDR3 length equals 15 residues. Germline CDR1 and CDR2: SGHVS and FQNEAQ.

This chain uses TRBV3-1 (or the pseudogene TRBV3-2) with TRBJ2-1; TRBD2 agrees at 9 bases. CDR1 is LGHDT and CDR2 is YNNKEL in the germline V gene (reference sequence). The ends lost 4 bases at V and 10 bases at J; junction bases unmatched: 8. The CDR3 runs 14 residues. The CDR3 sequence is CASSLRSSGTEQFF. The CDR3 region has the DNA TGTGCCAGCAGCCTTAGATCTAGCGGGACCGAGCAGTTCTTC.

This clone was observed once. The J gene is TRBJ1-2, the V gene TRBV28, with 7 bases that match TRBD1. The CDR3 covers 14 residues. The V gene end was trimmed by 2 bases and the J gene end by 6 bases; junction bases not matched to a gene: 6. Germline V lookup: CDR1 MDHEN, CDR2 SYDVKM. CDR3: CASSLEGAIHGYTF. The CDR3, as DNA: TGTGCCAGCAGTTTAGAGGGGGCAATCCATGGCTACACCTTC.

This chain uses TRBV7-2 with TRBJ1-5; D remains ambiguous. The V and J ends lost 4 bases and 6 bases respectively, with 16 bases between them. CDR1 is SGHTA and CDR2 is FQGNSA in the germline V gene. The CDR3 runs to 15 residues. The CDR3 nucleotides read TGTGCCAGCAGCTCCCTAGTTGGACTCTCTCAGCCCCAGCATTTT. Its protein product is CASSSLVGLSQPQHF.

For this clone: This same CDR3 is encoded by further DNA sequences in the sample. This chain connects TRBV2 to TRBJ2-7; possibly TRBD1 for D (6 bases). The V gene lost 6 bases and the J gene lost 4 bases, with 10 bases spanning the gap. The CDR3 has 12 residues. Germline CDR1 reads SNHLY; CDR2 reads FYNNEI. CDR3 protein: CASSRGQYEQYF. In nucleotides, the CDR3 is TGTGCCAGCAGCCGCGGACAGTACGAGCAGTACTTC.

The rearrangement uses TRBV27 and TRBJ2-1, with TRBD2 matching 12 bases. V gave up 5 bases and J gave up 3 bases; unmatched junction bases: 8. CDR1 is MNHEY and CDR2 is SMNVEV in the germline V gene (reference sequence). The CDR3 totals 17 residues. CDR3 in DNA: TGTGCCAGCAGTATCGGACTAGCGGGGAGGGGCTACAATGAGCAGTTCTTC. As protein: CASSIGLAGRGYNEQFF.

The CDR3 DNA is TGTGCCATAGGTCGGGCAGGGGAGCTGTTTTTT. This sequence encodes CAIGRAGELFF. The chain links TRBV10-3 to TRBJ2-2, with D unresolved. The CDR3 is made up of 11 amino acids. Germline CDR1 reads ENHRY; CDR2 reads SYGVKD. The V and J ends lost 9 bases and 8 bases respectively, with 10 bases between them.

The chain links TRBV28 to TRBJ2-7; 9 bases fit TRBD1. CDR3 length: 15 amino acids. Trimming at V came to 5 bases and at J to 5 bases, leaving 10 bases not matched to a gene. The germline CDR1 and CDR2 sequences are MDHEN and SYDVKM. This CDR3 reads CASSLMDRGTHEQYF. The CDR3 DNA follows: TGTGCCAGCAGTCTTATGGACAGGGGAACCCACGAGCAGTACTTC.

This rearrangement joins TRBV13 to TRBJ1-2, with 7 bases fitting TRBD1. The J segment lost 5 bases and the V segment lost 5 bases, leaving 8 bases of the junction unmatched. The CDR3 has 14 residues. Germline V gives CDR1 PRHDT, CDR2 FYEKMQ (reference sequence). CDR3 in amino acids: CASSPATQGYGYTF. DNA of the CDR3: TGTGCCAGCAGCCCCGCAACACAGGGGTATGGCTACACCTTC.

The chain uses TRBV28 and TRBJ2-2; the match to TRBD1 covers 10 bases. This CDR3 is built from 14 residues. Germline CDR1 is MDHEN and CDR2 is SYDVKM. V shed 5 bases, J shed 6 bases, and the junction held 3 bases outside the gene matches. The CDR3, as DNA: TGTGCCAGCAGTAGGGACAGGGGCCCCGGGGAGCTGTTTTTT. This gives the protein CASSRDRGPGELFF.

The chain links TRBV7-9 to TRBJ2-7; D is possibly TRBD1 (5 bases). V was cut by 5 bases and J by 1 base, with 12 bases left in between. The CDR3 length is 14 residues. Germline lookup yields CDR1 SEHNR and CDR2 FQNEAQ (reference sequence). The CDR3 region is CASSAIGASYEQYF. CDR3 bases: TGTGCCAGCAGCGCAATAGGGGCGTCCTACGAGCAGTACTTC.

V gene TRBV20-1 combines with J gene TRBJ1-6; 9 positions agree with TRBD1. Trimming cost V 7 bases and J 14 bases; bases outside gene matches: 6. Germline lookup yields CDR1 DFQATT and CDR2 SNEGSKA (reference sequence). The CDR3 extends over 11 amino acids. The CDR3 is CSVRDRAALHF. DNA for the CDR3: TGCAGTGTAAGGGACAGGGCTGCCCTCCACTTT.

About this clone itself: The same CDR3 also results from other DNA sequences found in this sample. The CDR3 loop reads CASSLGGEQYF. In DNA, the CDR3 is TGCGCCAGCAGCTTAGGGGGAGAGCAGTACTTC. The chain carries TRBV5-1 and TRBJ2-7; TRBD1 is a possible D gene (6 bases). V was shortened by 2 bases and J by 7 bases, with 7 bases between the two germline ends. The CDR3 runs 11 residues. CDR1 and CDR2 (germline): SGHRS, YFSETQ.

V and J are TRBV19 and TRBJ2-4; 7 bases are a match to TRBD1. CDR1 is LNHDA and CDR2 is SQIVND in the germline V gene (reference sequence). CDR3 length equals 15 residues. V lost 9 bases to trimming and J lost 5 bases; unmatched junction nucleotides: 13. CDR3 residues: CASHSDRVGENIQYF. CDR3 DNA sequence: TGTGCCAGCCACTCCGACAGGGTAGGCGAAAACATTCAGTACTTC.

The chain couples TRBV27 to TRBJ2-7; D remains unclear. The germline V gene has CDR1 MNHEY and CDR2 SMNVEV (reference sequence). The CDR3 loop spans 10 amino acids. Trimming left V 3 bases short and J 4 bases short, with 1 base between. Here the CDR3 reads CASSLYEQYF. The CDR3 DNA sequence: TGTGCCAGCAGTTTGTACGAGCAGTACTTC.

The chain employs TRBV6-5 and TRBJ1-2, with D unresolved. CDR3 length equals 13 residues. Germline V gene data show CDR1 as MNHEY and CDR2 as SVGAGI. The ends were cut back, 6 bases at V and 5 bases at J, with 13 bases in the middle. CDR3 nucleotides: TGTGCCAGCAGAACTACAGCTATATATGGCTACACCTTC. Protein: CASRTTAIYGYTF.

The chain links TRBV7-3 to TRBJ2-1, with D unresolved. V lost 2 bases and J 9 bases, leaving 8 bases between the germline ends. CDR3 length: 12 amino acids. Germline V gene lookup returns CDR1 SGHTA and CDR2 FQGTGA. The CDR3: CASSLQAGEQFF. CDR3 nucleotides: TGTGCCAGCAGCTTACAGGCCGGTGAGCAGTTCTTC.

The chain combines TRBV6-1 with TRBJ2-2; TRBD2 matches at 10 bases. The V segment lost 1 base and the J segment 6 bases; nucleotides outside the gene matches: 2. Germline CDR1 reads MNHNS; CDR2 reads SASEGT. This CDR3 has 15 amino acids. CDR3 nucleotides: TGTGCCAGCAGTGAAGGGAGCGGGGGGGCCGGGGAGCTGTTTTTT. Protein sequence: CASSEGSGGAGELFF.

The chain combines TRBV25-1 with TRBJ1-1; TRBD1 matches 8 bases. Per germline, CDR1 MGHDK and CDR2 SYGVNS. J lost 3 bases, V lost 5 bases, and 11 bases had no gene match. This CDR3 has 16 residues. The CDR3 sequence is CASSNTGGFPHTEAFF. The CDR3 nucleotides read TGTGCCAGCAGTAATACAGGGGGGTTTCCCCACACTGAAGCTTTCTTT.

The chain employs TRBV7-9 and TRBJ2-3; unclear D gene. CDR3 length: 12 amino acids. V shed 2 bases and J shed 5 bases, with 5 bases lying between them. Looked up from germline, CDR1 is SEHNR and CDR2 is FQNEAQ (reference sequence). The CDR3 protein is CASSLRRDTQYF. The CDR3 DNA reads as TGTGCCAGCAGCTTAAGACGAGATACGCAGTATTTT.

The J gene is TRBJ2-5, the V gene TRBV12-5; 11 nucleotides align to TRBD1. The CDR3 has 15 residues. CDR1 is LGHNT and CDR2 is FRNRAP in the germline V gene. The V gene end was trimmed by 5 bases and the J gene end by 5 bases; junction bases not matched to a gene: 7. The CDR3 DNA follows: TGTGCTAGTGGTCTATCCGGGACAGGGGGGGAGACCCAGTACTTC. Encoded protein: CASGLSGTGGETQYF.

This chain uses TRBV19 with TRBJ2-3; the D gene could be TRBD1 or TRBD2 (6 bases each). Per the germline V gene, CDR1 is LNHDA and CDR2 is SQIVND (reference sequence). V lost 6 bases, J lost 8 bases, and 21 bases lay in between. This CDR3 comprises 15 residues. The CDR3 reads CASRRAGGPRGTQYF. Here the CDR3 DNA reads TGTGCCAGTAGAAGGGCCGGGGGCCCGCGGGGTACGCAGTATTTT.

In its sample, this clone was seen a few times. This chain uses TRBV5-1 with TRBJ1-4; the match to TRBD1 covers 10 bases. Trimming removed 4 bases from V and 7 bases from J; junction bases left unmatched: 10. This CDR3 has 16 residues. Germline CDR1 reads SGHRS; CDR2 reads YFSETQ. The CDR3 sequence: CASSPELGQGSEKLFF. DNA for the CDR3: TGCGCCAGCAGCCCAGAATTGGGACAGGGGTCTGAAAAACTGTTTTTT.

The J gene is TRBJ2-7, the V gene TRBV5-4; TRBD1 matches at 9 bases. The J segment lost 5 bases and the V segment lost 4 bases, leaving 13 bases of the junction unmatched. The CDR3 has 16 amino acids. In germline, CDR1 is SGHNT, CDR2 YYREEE (reference sequence). The CDR3, as DNA: TGTGCCAGCAGCGCCCCGACAGGGGGTGGCCTGAACGAGCAGTACTTC. This codes for CASSAPTGGGLNEQYF.

The chain employs TRBV27 and TRBJ1-3; TRBD1 aligns across 11 bases. The trim removed 4 bases at V and 3 bases at J, leaving 17 bases unmatched. The germline V gene encodes CDR1 MNHEY and CDR2 SMNVEV (reference sequence). The CDR3 contains 20 residues. The CDR3 reads CASSSLGQGAARGFGNTIYF. DNA of the CDR3: TGTGCCAGCAGTTCCTTAGGACAGGGGGCGGCCAGGGGTTTTGGAAACACCATATATTTT.

This chain joins TRBV4-1 and TRBJ2-1, with D tentatively TRBD1 (5 bases). Trimming cost V 1 base and J 0 bases, with 13 bases left between them. Germline-derived CDR1 and CDR2 are MGHRA and YSYEKL. This CDR3 has 17 amino acids. The CDR3 loop is CASSQGRGPLSYNEQFF. The CDR3 nucleotides are TGCGCCAGCAGCCAAGGTAGGGGCCCTCTCTCCTACAATGAGCAGTTCTTC.